Below are 24 T cell receptor beta chains sequenced from a single sample in a study of technical replicates of blood from several donors. Sequencing used immunoSEQ multiplex PCR; TCRdb keeps in-frame clones, though not all of them. The sample holds more than 90,000 clones, almost 96% seen once. Material for sequencing was T cells isolated from PBMCs. Receptors originate from a human donor in good health.

The chain links TRBV5-1 to TRBJ2-5, with 7 bases that match TRBD2. CDR1 is SGHRS, CDR2 YFSETQ, per germline. Trimming cost V 0 bases and J 5 bases; bases outside gene matches: 13. This CDR3 has 17 residues. CDR3 coding DNA: TGCGCCAGCAGCTTGGAATCCCTTTGGCGGGAGAAGGAGACCCAGTACTTC. This gives the protein CASSLESLWREKETQYF.

The chain is built from TRBV7-9 and TRBJ2-4; 16 positions match TRBD2. V shed 5 bases, J shed 11 bases, and the junction held 3 bases outside the gene matches. Germline assignment: CDR1 SEHNR and CDR2 FQNEAQ (reference sequence). The CDR3 has 14 amino acids. The CDR3 here is CASSAGLAGGVQYF. CDR3 sequence (DNA): TGTGCCAGCAGCGCGGGACTAGCGGGAGGGGTTCAGTACTTC. Drawing the rest from reference TRBV7-9 and TRBJ2-4, the complete variable domain is DTGVSQNPRHKITKRGQNVTFRCDPISEHNRLYWYRQTLGQGPEFLTYFQNEAQLEKSRLLSDRFSAERPKGSFSTLEIQRTEQGDSAMYLCASSAGLAGGVQYFGAGTRLSVL.

The chain carries TRBV6-1 and TRBJ2-3; possible D gene TRBD2, 6 bases. Germline CDR1 is MNHNS and CDR2 is SASEGT. Trimming left V 6 bases short and J 2 bases short, with 15 bases between. This CDR3 contains 15 residues. Here the CDR3 reads CASSRGGPVTDTQYF. The CDR3 coding sequence is TGTGCCAGCAGCCGAGGAGGGCCGGTCACAGATACGCAGTATTTT.

V usage is TRBV7-9 and J usage is TRBJ2-2, with D possibly being TRBD2 (6 bases). V was shortened by 9 bases and J by 6 bases, with 11 bases between the two germline ends. The germline V gene has CDR1 SEHNR and CDR2 FQNEAQ (reference sequence). CDR3 size: 12 residues. For the CDR3, the DNA is TGTGCCAGGGAAACGGGAGCCGGGGAGCTGTTTTTT. Its protein product is CARETGAGELFF.

The V gene is TRBV5-1, the J gene TRBJ2-5; D is unresolved. CDR1 SGHRS and CDR2 YFSETQ come from the germline V gene. The CDR3 covers 14 residues. Trimming left V 5 bases short and J 1 base short, with 12 bases between. The CDR3 reads CASRPAQIQETQYF. The CDR3 DNA reads TGCGCCAGCAGGCCCGCGCAAATCCAAGAGACCCAGTACTTC.

DNA of the CDR3: TGTGCCAGCACAGACAGGGGCTACGAGCAGTACTTC. Translating it yields CASTDRGYEQYF. The gene calls are TRBV6-1 and TRBJ2-7, with 8 bases that match TRBD1. The CDR3 has 12 amino acids. Trimming took 7 bases from V and 3 from J; bases not matched to a gene: 2. The V gene's germline CDR1 is MNHNS and CDR2 SASEGT.

V is TRBV15 and J is TRBJ2-7, with TRBD2 matching over 7 bases. The CDR3 covers 19 residues. V shed 3 bases and J 2 bases; nucleotides not matched to a gene: 19. The germline CDR1 and CDR2 sequences are LNHNV and YYDKDF (reference sequence). The CDR3 DNA follows: TGTGCCACCAGCAGGGGGGGAGGACTGGCGGGAGCTACTACCTACGAGCAGTACTTC. Protein sequence: CATSRGGGLAGATTYEQYF.

This chain links TRBV4-2 with TRBJ2-7; 10 positions match TRBD1. V shed 1 base, J shed 2 bases, and the junction held 2 bases outside the gene matches. This CDR3 has 15 amino acids. The V gene's germline CDR1 is LGHNA and CDR2 YNFKEQ. The CDR3 bases are TGTGCCAGCAGCCAAGTGGGACAGGGGACCTACGAGCAGTACTTC. Residues: CASSQVGQGTYEQYF.

This clone has a single count. The chain is built from TRBV6-1 and TRBJ1-5; 7 bases fit TRBD1. Germline assignment: CDR1 MNHNS and CDR2 SASEGT. Unmatched junction bases numbered 10, after V lost 11 bases and J lost 0 bases. This CDR3 has 15 amino acids. The CDR3 spells CAGRDSLYSNQPQHF. CDR3 bases: TGTGCCGGAAGGGACAGCTTGTATAGCAATCAGCCCCAGCATTTT.

This chain uses TRBV5-1 with TRBJ2-1; D is unclear. The CDR3 consists of 14 residues. V was cut by 5 bases and J by 2 bases, with 11 bases left in between. Germline V gene sequence: CDR1 SGHRS, CDR2 YFSETQ. The CDR3 nucleotides read TGCGCCAGCAGGTATGACGGAGCCTACAATGAGCAGTTCTTC. Translation gives CASRYDGAYNEQFF.

The chain employs TRBV6-5 and TRBJ2-1; the D gene is possibly TRBD2 (6 bases). Germline V CDR1 and CDR2: MNHEY, SVGAGI. There are 14 residues in the CDR3. Between the trimmed V and J ends, which lost 5 bases and 7 bases, there was a span of 15 bases. In DNA form, the CDR3 reads TGTGCCAGCAGTCCCGGAACTAGCAGAAATGAGCAGTTCTTC. Encoded protein: CASSPGTSRNEQFF.

The chain couples TRBV9 to TRBJ2-4; 8 nucleotides line up with TRBD1. Trimming removed 3 bases from V and 0 bases from J; junction bases left unmatched: 5. The CDR3 contains 16 residues. CDR1 and CDR2 (germline): SGDLS, YYNGEE. CDR3 sequence (DNA): TGTGCCAGCAGCGAAGGGACAGGAATAGCCAAAAACATTCAGTACTTC. Translation gives CASSEGTGIAKNIQYF.

The chain carries TRBV4-1 and TRBJ2-7, with D tentatively TRBD2 (5 bases). The V end lost 0 bases, the J end lost 5 bases, and 14 bases lay between the germline ends. Germline V gene lookup returns CDR1 MGHRA and CDR2 YSYEKL. This CDR3 contains 15 residues. The CDR3 reads CASSQEGRGSNEQYF. The CDR3 region has the DNA TGCGCCAGCAGCCAAGAGGGGAGAGGTAGTAACGAGCAGTACTTC.

As to this clone: Other DNA sequences within the sample encode an identical CDR3. V usage is TRBV5-1 and J usage is TRBJ2-5; maybe TRBD2 (6 bases). The CDR3 is 14 residues long. V was shortened by 0 bases and J by 5 bases, with 11 bases between the two germline ends. CDR1 SGHRS and CDR2 YFSETQ come from the germline V gene. The CDR3 nucleotides are TGCGCCAGCAGCTTGGGTGGAGGGGAGGAGACCCAGTACTTC. Residues: CASSLGGGEETQYF.

The CDR3 spells CASSSGTLAVLTF. The CDR3 coding sequence is TGTGCCAGCAGTTCAGGGACATTGGCCGTCCTGACTTTC. The chain combines TRBV27 with TRBJ2-6; a weak D match, TRBD1 (6 bases). Per germline, CDR1 MNHEY and CDR2 SMNVEV (reference sequence). CDR3 length: 13 amino acids. V dropped 4 bases and J dropped 12 bases, with 13 bases sitting between them.

The V and J genes are TRBV28 and TRBJ2-7; D might be TRBD2 (6 bases). V gave up 6 bases and J gave up 7 bases, with 19 bases separating them. Germline assignment: CDR1 MDHEN and CDR2 SYDVKM. The CDR3 has 14 residues. The CDR3 is CASRTPGTRREQYF. CDR3 DNA: TGTGCCAGCAGGACCCCGGGGACTCGGAGGGAGCAGTACTTC.

The chain combines TRBV4-1 with TRBJ2-3; 11 bases line up with TRBD2. CDR3 length: 19 residues. The junction had 14 bases not matched to a gene; V was cut back by 4 bases and J by 2 bases. Germline CDR1 reads MGHRA; CDR2 reads YSYEKL. CDR3 bases: TGCGCCAGCAGCCTAAAGTTCATGGGACTAGCGGACGACACAGATACGCAGTATTTT. Protein sequence: CASSLKFMGLADDTDTQYF.

The V and J genes are TRBV9 and TRBJ2-1; D is possibly TRBD2 (6 bases). V lost 0 bases, J lost 7 bases, and 17 bases lay in between. The CDR3 sequence is 16 residues long. Germline CDR1 is SGDLS and CDR2 is YYNGEE. The CDR3 bases are TGTGCCAGCAGCGTAGGCGGGGACCCCTCGATGAATGAGCAGTTCTTC. Translating gives CASSVGGDPSMNEQFF.

Only one count was recorded for this clone. V is TRBV7-2 and J is TRBJ1-1; D gene unclear. In germline, CDR1 is SGHTA, CDR2 FQGNSA. V was clipped by 5 bases and J by 0 bases, with 13 bases between them. This CDR3 is built from 15 residues. The CDR3 DNA reads as TGTGCCAGCAGCCGAAGCCGGGTTATGAACACTGAAGCTTTCTTT. It codes for CASSRSRVMNTEAFF. The variable domain in full, completed from reference TRBV7-2 and TRBJ1-1, reads GAGVSQSPSNKVTEKGKDVELRCDPISGHTALYWYRQSLGQGLEFLIYFQGNSAPDKSGLPSDRFSAERTGGSVSTLTIQRTQQEDSAVYLCASSRSRVMNTEAFFGQGTRLTVV.

The rearrangement joins TRBV4-1 to TRBJ1-1, with a possible D match to TRBD1 (5 bases). There are 14 residues in the CDR3. Trimming shortened V by 4 bases and J by 4 bases, and 13 bases separated the two germline ends. CDR1 and CDR2 from the germline V gene are MGHRA and YSYEKL. Here the CDR3 DNA reads TGCGCCAGCAGCCCGATGACAGACTTCACTGAAGCTTTCTTT. It specifies CASSPMTDFTEAFF.

This chain connects TRBV27 to TRBJ2-2, with a tentative D call TRBD2 (6 bases). The CDR3 extends over 15 amino acids. V lost 4 bases and J lost 0, with 9 bases in between. The germline gives CDR1 MNHEY, CDR2 SMNVEV (reference sequence). The CDR3: CASSWGVANTGELFF. CDR3 bases: TGTGCCAGCAGTTGGGGGGTGGCGAACACCGGGGAGCTGTTTTTT.

V is TRBV11-2 and J is TRBJ2-5; a possible D gene is TRBD2 (5 bases). In germline, CDR1 is SGHAT, CDR2 FQNNGV. The CDR3 totals 14 residues. Trimming stripped 4 bases from V and 7 bases from J, with 16 bases between. For the CDR3, the DNA is TGTGCCAGCAGCTCCCCCTCCCGAGGGTCGACCCAGTACTTC. Residues: CASSSPSRGSTQYF.

The CDR3 region is CASSLSGGSVNYGYTF. CDR3 bases: TGTGCCAGCAGCTTAAGCGGTGGTTCGGTTAACTATGGCTACACCTTC. The chain recombines TRBV7-9 with TRBJ1-2; D gene unclear. Trimming removed 2 bases from V and 1 base from J, with 14 bases in between. CDR1 and CDR2 (germline): SEHNR, FQNEAQ (reference sequence). This CDR3 is 16 amino acids long.

This chain joins TRBV5-1 and TRBJ2-5; D is unresolved. The CDR3 runs 15 residues. Between the trimmed V and J ends, which lost 0 bases and 1 base, there was a span of 10 bases. Germline values: CDR1 SGHRS, CDR2 YFSETQ. Here the CDR3 DNA reads TGCGCCAGCAGCTTGGGTTCGGTTTTCCAAGAGACCCAGTACTTC. This codes for CASSLGSVFQETQYF.